The source of this TCR beta chain is a study of shared clonotypes between healthy human individuals. Terminally differentiated effector memory CD45RA+ cells were excluded from the naive CD8 cells, which were CD45RO-negative and positively selected for CCR7. Recent vaccinations or acute infections were absent in the healthy HIV-negative adult donors. This CDR3 spans 16 amino acids. V gave up 6 bases and J gave up 0 bases; unmatched junction bases: 6. Germline V lookup: CDR1 SGHTA, CDR2 FQGNSA. Authors' data handling: Filtering differed because ImmunoSEQ produced junction-only sequences that carried no quality scores. Clones were sequenced by immunoSEQ multiplex PCR, and TCRdb holds only the in-frame ones, with some missing. V, J and clone size derive from that table, while D and trimming were established from the DNA sequence. The sample includes roughly 770,000 clones, 96% of them seen just once.

The specimen sequenced was naive CD8+ T cells sorted from blood. This clonotype was obtained from a man in his thirties or forties in good health. The rearrangement joins TRBV7-2 to TRBJ2-7; 12 bases map to TRBD1. The CDR3 reads CASSRDRGRSSYEQYF. The CDR3, as DNA: TGTGCCAGCAGTCGGGACAGGGGGCGAAGCTCCTACGAGCAGTACTTC.